This T cell receptor (beta chain) was retrieved from a study of T cell changes during pregnancy in multiple sclerosis. Data came from immunoSEQ multiplex PCR; TCRdb stores just in-frame clones and leaves some out. The sample includes tens of thousands of clones, around 92% of them seen just once. This CDR3 has 13 residues. Per germline, CDR1 MNHEY and CDR2 SVGAGI. The V gene lost 3 bases and the J gene lost 9 bases, with 12 bases spanning the gap. The receptor was derived from a female donor with multiple sclerosis, enrolled in a pregnancy study. The V call is TRBV6-5, the J call TRBJ1-5; D might be TRBD1 (6 bases). The sequenced sample was peripheral blood, obtained before pregnancy. The chain's CDR3 is CASSYYGRGPQHF. The CDR3 DNA is TGTGCCAGCAGTTATTACGGCAGGGGGCCCCAGCATTTT.